This TCR beta chain was obtained from a study of T cells in Graves' hyperthyroidism and ophthalmopathy. This clonotype was seen many times. The antigen is unknown. Study outcomes and limitations: Peripheral blood also featured most of the thyroid clonotypes expanded above 0.001.

Amplified TCR beta CDR3 regions came from RNA transcripts. An initial round of RT-PCR targeting the TCR CDR3 relied on the HTBI primer set. TCRdb re-called the multiplex PCR reads through MiXCR, storing one row per CDR3 protein. Here the sample spans around 440,000 distinct CDR3 sequences, less than 20% being singletons. If no ophthalmopathy progression occurred within 18 months, Graves' hyperthyroidism was stable. Newly diagnosed hyperthyroidism patients aged 18 to 65 years had disease lasting under 2 months. Diagnoses used clinical symptoms, serum thyroxine and TRAb, thyroid ultrasound and orbital computed tomography. The V and J ends lost 6 bases and 2 bases respectively, with 9 bases between them. This CDR3 contains 13 residues.

The sample taken for sequencing was blood. The rearrangement uses TRBV12-3 or TRBV12-4 and TRBJ2-3; tentatively, D is TRBD2 (5 bases). The sequence was collected from a woman younger than 35 with Graves' hyperthyroidism. The DNA of the CDR3 is TGTGCCAGCAGACTGGACTTCACAGATACGCAGTATTTT. Translation: CASRLDFTDTQYF.